A selection of T cell receptor beta chains follows, all from one sample in a study of T cells in Graves' hyperthyroidism and ophthalmopathy. TCRdb used MiXCR to reprocess the multiplex PCR reads, holding one entry per CDR3 protein. The sample holds 400,000 or so distinct CDR3 sequences, approximately 15% seen once. The sample consisted of blood. The receptors were sampled from a woman aged 25 to 39 with Graves' ophthalmopathy. Each CDR3 is given with its conserved first and last residue. Fields, in order: V gene, J gene, clone size, D gene, CDR3 protein, CDR3 DNA. A D gene is named only where the DNA matches it firmly. Some rows have no size entry. The others give once, few or many, or a class for an expanded clone.

TRBV11-2,TRBJ2-7,once,NA,CASSLERGSFYEQYF,TGTGCCAGCAGCTTAGAGAGGGGTAGTTTCTACGAGCAGTACTTC
TRBV6-1,TRBJ1-5,NA,NA,CASRPGTVSNQPQHF,TGTGCCAGCAGACCCGGGACGGTTAGCAATCAGCCCCAGCATTTT
TRBV2,TRBJ2-7,NA,NA,CASNEQGEITYEQYF,TGTGCCAGCAATGAACAAGGGGAAATCACTTACGAGCAGTACTTC
TRBV2,TRBJ2-5,many,NA,CASSEVNMETQYF,TGTGCCAGCAGTGAAGTGAACATGGAGACCCAGTACTTC
TRBV12-3/TRBV12-4,TRBJ2-5,many,NA,CASSPNPQETQYF,TGTGCCAGCAGTCCGAATCCCCAAGAGACCCAGTACTTC
TRBV7-2,TRBJ2-1,many,TRBD2,CASSLKRGGEQFF,TGTGCCAGCAGCTTAAAACGGGGGGGTGAGCAGTTCTTC
TRBV10-3,TRBJ2-1,many,TRBD2,CAISGTSGGEQFF,TGTGCCATCAGTGGTACTAGCGGGGGGGAGCAGTTCTTC
TRBV28,TRBJ2-3,many,TRBD2,CASSLSGGTDTQYF,TGTGCCAGCAGTTTGAGCGGGGGCACAGATACGCAGTATTTT
TRBV20-1,TRBJ2-5,many,NA,CSAVAPWETQYF,TGCAGTGCAGTGGCCCCGTGGGAGACCCAGTACTTC
TRBV7-9,TRBJ2-7,many,NA,CASSLTELYEQYF,TGTGCCAGCAGCTTAACGGAGCTCTACGAGCAGTACTTC
TRBV2,TRBJ1-6,many,TRBD1,CASSAQTGNNSPLHF,TGTGCCAGCAGCGCCCAGACAGGGAATAATTCACCCCTCCACTTT
TRBV20-1,TRBJ2-2,many,TRBD1,CSAIDRATGELFF,TGCAGTGCCATAGACAGGGCTACCGGGGAGCTGTTTTTT
TRBV27,TRBJ1-1,many,NA,CASATIGEGGTEAFF,TGTGCCAGCGCAACCATAGGGGAGGGGGGGACTGAAGCTTTCTTT
TRBV27,TRBJ2-1,many,NA,CASSLISSYNEQFF,TGTGCCAGCAGTTTAATTAGCTCCTACAATGAGCAGTTCTTC
TRBV12-5,TRBJ1-2,NA,TRBD1,CASGLGGGIYGYTF,TGTGCTAGTGGTCTTGGAGGGGGCATCTATGGCTACACCTTC
TRBV5-6,TRBJ1-5,NA,NA,CASSLVPGQPQHF,TGTGCCAGCAGCTTGGTCCCAGGTCAGCCCCAGCATTTT
TRBV7-9,TRBJ2-7,NA,NA,CASSLDTGGASSYEQYF,TGTGCCAGCAGCTTAGATACAGGGGGGGCTAGCTCCTACGAGCAGTACTTC
TRBV20-1,TRBJ1-1,many,NA,CSARSPAEAFF,TGCAGTGCGAGGAGCCCGGCTGAAGCTTTCTTT
TRBV30,TRBJ2-2,NA,NA,CAWSVRGGVGELFF,TGTGCCTGGAGTGTAAGGGGGGGGGTCGGGGAGCTGTTTTTT
TRBV28,TRBJ1-5,many,NA,CASRYGHGQPQPQHF,TGTGCCAGCAGGTATGGACACGGTCAACCCCAGCCCCAGCATTTT
TRBV20-1,TRBJ1-1,few,NA,CSARDQDARGHYFGSTEAFF,TGCAGTGCTAGAGACCAGGACGCACGGGGGCACTATTTCGGGAGCACTGAAGCTTTCTTT
TRBV5-4,TRBJ1-4,NA,TRBD1,CASSLNRGLNEKLFF,TGTGCCAGCAGCTTGAACAGGGGTCTTAATGAAAAACTGTTTTTT
TRBV4-1,TRBJ1-2,NA,NA,CASSQGEREPEGYTF,TGCGCCAGCAGCCAAGGGGAGAGGGAACCAGAGGGCTACACCTTC
TRBV11-2,TRBJ2-2,many,TRBD2,CASSFGLAGGPGELFF,TGTGCCAGCAGCTTCGGACTAGCGGGGGGGCCCGGGGAGCTGTTTTTT
TRBV7-8,TRBJ2-3,many,NA,CASSVGGPGQVDTQYF,TGTGCCAGCAGCGTGGGGGGGCCGGGACAGGTCGATACGCAGTATTTT
TRBV5-1,TRBJ2-2,many,NA,CASSLVGGVTGELFF,TGCGCCAGCAGCTTGGTAGGAGGGGTCACCGGGGAGCTGTTTTTT
TRBV29-1,TRBJ1-3,few,NA,CSVVGRRAGYSGNTIYF,TGCAGCGTTGTGGGACGGCGGGCAGGCTACTCTGGAAACACCATATATTTT